A single sample is the source of the 26 T cell receptor beta chains below, sequenced in a study of Graves' ophthalmopathy and Graves' hyperthyroidism. Amplification of TCR beta CDR3 regions used RNA transcripts. RT-PCR with HTBI primers came first, then second-round multiplex PCR. Each CDR3 protein gets one entry after TCRdb re-called the multiplex PCR reads with MiXCR. Of over 200,000 distinct CDR3 sequences in the sample, roughly 29% are singletons; the top ten hold approximately 9.6%. Source material: peripheral blood. The receptors were sampled from a man between 50 and 59 years old with Graves' ophthalmopathy.

This clonotype was recorded at least ten times. J is TRBJ2-2 and V is TRBV18, with 8 bases that match TRBD2. V dropped 5 bases and J dropped 5; count of bases not matched to a gene: 4. Germline V gene data show CDR1 as KGHSH and CDR2 as LQKENI. The CDR3 is 14 residues long. Here the CDR3 DNA reads TGTGCCAGCTCAACTTTAGCGGGAACCGGGGAGCTGTTTTTT. The encoded protein is CASSTLAGTGELFF.

In this sample, this clonotype turned up many times. The chain couples TRBV2 to TRBJ1-5; D is ambiguous. V was clipped by 3 bases and J by 1 base, with 4 bases between them. CDR1 SNHLY and CDR2 FYNNEI come from the germline V gene. The CDR3 consists of 13 residues. The CDR3, as DNA: TGTGCCAGCAGTGATCAGAGCAATCAGCCCCAGCATTTT. Its translation: CASSDQSNQPQHF.

This clonotype has at least ten counts. The chain has TRBV24-1 and TRBJ1-5; TRBD1 agrees at 8 bases. Looked up from germline, CDR1 is KGHDR and CDR2 is SFDVKD. This CDR3 comprises 17 residues. After removal of 2 bases from V and 3 bases from J, the junction contained 8 bases not matched to a gene. DNA for the CDR3: TGTGCCACCAGTGATTCGGCTGACAGGGGAGTCAATCAGCCCCAGCATTTT. Its protein is CATSDSADRGVNQPQHF.

There are many counts of this clonotype. The rearrangement links TRBV30 to TRBJ2-7; 8 bases line up with TRBD1. Germline assignment: CDR1 GTSNPN and CDR2 SVGIG (reference sequence). The CDR3 consists of 12 residues. J lost 2 bases, V lost 5 bases, and 2 bases had no gene match. DNA for the CDR3: TGTGCCTGGGGACAGGGCACCTACGAGCAGTACTTC. Encoded protein: CAWGQGTYEQYF.

This clonotype was recorded at least ten times. This chain uses TRBV15 with TRBJ2-7, with no clear D. The CDR3 contains 13 residues. Germline CDR1 is LNHNV and CDR2 is YYDKDF (reference sequence). Trimming left V 0 bases short and J 2 bases short, with 5 bases between. This chain's CDR3 is CATSRDFAYEQYF. The CDR3 region has the DNA TGTGCCACCAGCAGAGATTTCGCCTACGAGCAGTACTTC.

The V and J genes are TRBV7-2 and TRBJ1-1; 7 bases match TRBD1. The germline V gene has CDR1 SGHTA and CDR2 FQGNSA. V was clipped by 2 bases and J by 4 bases; unmatched bases: 7. The CDR3 extends over 15 amino acids. The CDR3 nucleotides read TGTGCCAGCAGCTTATTGAGGGGGCTTATCACTGAAGCTTTCTTT. It encodes CASSLLRGLITEAFF.

The chain links TRBV4-2 to TRBJ2-7; 10 bases fit TRBD2. V was pared by 4 bases and J by 0 bases, with 3 bases of the junction left unmatched. CDR1 LGHNA and CDR2 YNFKEQ come from the germline V gene. The CDR3 consists of 15 residues. CDR3 DNA: TGTGCCAGCAGCCCTCTAGCGGGGGACTCCTACGAGCAGTACTTC. As protein: CASSPLAGDSYEQYF.

This clonotype appeared many times. The chain is built from TRBV7-9 and TRBJ2-5; weak D call: TRBD1 (5 bases). The germline V gene has CDR1 SEHNR and CDR2 FQNEAQ (reference sequence). This CDR3 is 14 amino acids long. The germline V and J ends were trimmed by 5 bases and 3 bases, with 13 bases remaining between them. The CDR3 here is CASSVFDRKETQYF. CDR3 nucleotides: TGTGCCAGCAGCGTATTCGACAGAAAAGAGACCCAGTACTTC.

This clonotype was seen at least ten times. CDR3 amino acids: CASSALGQGSDDEQYF. The CDR3 DNA reads TGTGCCAGCAGCGCACTGGGACAGGGGAGCGACGACGAGCAGTACTTC. V gene TRBV6-1 combines with J gene TRBJ2-7; 10 positions match TRBD1. The germline gives CDR1 MNHNS, CDR2 SASEGT. CDR3 length: 16 residues. J lost 5 bases, V lost 6 bases, and 13 bases had no gene match.

This clonotype was recorded at least ten times. V usage is TRBV6-5 and J usage is TRBJ2-7; 8 nucleotides agree with TRBD2. Trimming removed 2 bases from V and 2 bases from J; junction bases left unmatched: 8. This CDR3 is 16 amino acids long. From germline, CDR1 is MNHEY and CDR2 SVGAGI. DNA for the CDR3: TGTGCCAGCAGTTACCCCCCGGGAGGGAGAACCTACGAGCAGTACTTC. Protein sequence: CASSYPPGGRTYEQYF.

This clonotype was found many times. The chain links TRBV29-1 to TRBJ2-7, with TRBD1 matching over 7 bases. Germline CDR1 SQVTM, CDR2 ANQGSEA. The CDR3 is 14 residues long. Trimming at V came to 1 base and at J to 3 bases, leaving 6 bases not matched to a gene. This CDR3 reads CSVEGQGSIYEQYF. DNA for the CDR3: TGCAGCGTTGAAGGACAGGGCTCCATCTACGAGCAGTACTTC.

In its sample, this clonotype was seen a few times. One base away lies a much larger clone, so this may be a sequencing read error. V is TRBV30 and J is TRBJ2-2, with D maybe TRBD2 (5 bases). The CDR3 extends over 15 amino acids. V lost 3 bases and J lost 2, with 13 bases in between. CDR1 is GTSNPN, CDR2 SVGIG, per germline (reference sequence). The DNA for the CDR3 is TGTGCCTGGAGCACGGGGATAAGCAACACCGGGGAGCTGTTTTTT. It encodes CAWSTGISNTGELFF.

This clonotype has at least ten counts. This chain connects TRBV11-2 to TRBJ2-7, with D perhaps matching TRBD2 (5 bases). Trimming shortened V by 5 bases and J by 7 bases, and 9 bases separated the two germline ends. Germline V gene data show CDR1 as SGHAT and CDR2 as FQNNGV. This CDR3 contains 11 residues. The CDR3 protein is CASSLRGEQYF. DNA for the CDR3: TGTGCCAGCAGCCTAAGAGGGGAGCAGTACTTC.

This clonotype showed up many times. This rearrangement joins TRBV15 to TRBJ2-7; D could derive from TRBD1 or TRBD2 (6 bases each). The CDR3 length is 16 residues. V lost 4 bases to trimming and J lost 1 base, with 17 bases between them. The germline CDR1 and CDR2 sequences are LNHNV and YYDKDF (reference sequence). CDR3 sequence reads: CATSTGVGGRSYEQYF. The CDR3 DNA reads as TGTGCCACCAGCACGGGAGTAGGGGGGAGATCCTACGAGCAGTACTTC.

This clonotype was detected ten times or more. The chain links TRBV7-2 to TRBJ1-5; TRBD1 might be the D (5 bases). Trimming removed 6 bases at V and 3 bases at J, with 12 bases between. The germline V gene encodes CDR1 SGHTA and CDR2 FQGNSA. This CDR3 has 14 residues. The CDR3 spells CASRRDAFNQPQHF. The CDR3 nucleotides read TGTGCCAGCAGACGGGACGCCTTCAATCAGCCCCAGCATTTT.

This clonotype has at least ten counts. V and J are TRBV6-6 and TRBJ1-5; 8 bases are a match to TRBD1. The germline V gene encodes CDR1 MNHNY and CDR2 SVGAGI (reference sequence). The length of the CDR3 is 14 residues. V was clipped by 2 bases and J by 7 bases; unmatched bases: 4. The CDR3 bases are TGTGCCAGCAGTTACCCTGGACAGGGACAGCCCCAGCATTTT. Protein: CASSYPGQGQPQHF.

The CDR3 spells CAWRRGQGRDGYTF. CDR3 nucleotides: TGTGCCTGGAGACGCGGGCAGGGGCGTGATGGCTACACCTTC. The chain couples TRBV30 to TRBJ1-2, with D perhaps matching TRBD1 (6 bases). CDR3 length equals 14 residues. V dropped 3 bases and J dropped 6 bases, with 17 bases sitting between them. Germline-derived CDR1 and CDR2 are GTSNPN and SVGIG (reference sequence).

Only one count was recorded for this clonotype. The rearrangement joins TRBV6-5 to TRBJ2-5, with TRBD2 matching 7 bases. J was trimmed by 4 bases and V by 2 bases; bases with no gene match: 4. The V gene's germline CDR1 is MNHEY and CDR2 SVGAGI. The CDR3 is 14 residues long. CDR3 residues: CASSYRTSGETQYF. The CDR3 region has the DNA TGTGCCAGCAGTTACCGGACTAGTGGAGAGACCCAGTACTTC.

The table lists this clonotype with many counts. The chain couples TRBV10-3 to TRBJ1-5, with a possible D match to TRBD1 (6 bases). Germline assignment: CDR1 ENHRY and CDR2 SYGVKD. Deletions cut 5 bases from V and 0 bases from J, with 8 bases between. CDR3 length: 14 residues. CDR3 bases: TGTGCCATCAGTAAGGACAGTAGCAATCAGCCCCAGCATTTT. Translated, it gives CAISKDSSNQPQHF.

This clonotype was picked up many times. The chain recombines TRBV6-1 with TRBJ2-2, with TRBD1 matching 8 bases. J lost 3 bases, V lost 5 bases, and 5 bases had no gene match. Germline CDR1 MNHNS, CDR2 SASEGT. The CDR3 is made up of 15 amino acids. The DNA of the CDR3 is TGTGCCAGCAGTCTTCAGGGGGCTTACACCGGGGAGCTGTTTTTT. It codes for CASSLQGAYTGELFF.

This clonotype was recorded many times. This chain connects TRBV29-1 to TRBJ1-1, with TRBD1 matching over 10 bases. V lost 6 bases to trimming and J lost 1 base; unmatched junction nucleotides: 5. The germline V gene has CDR1 SQVTM and CDR2 ANQGSEA. The CDR3 sequence is 14 residues long. Here the CDR3 DNA reads TGCAGCGTCAGTGGGGACAGGGGGAACACTGAAGCTTTCTTT. Translated, it gives CSVSGDRGNTEAFF.

The genes are TRBV12-3 or TRBV12-4 and TRBJ2-7, with D unresolved. The CDR3 spans 13 residues. V gave up 5 bases and J gave up 2 bases, with 10 bases separating them. This chain's CDR3 is CASSPVGPYEQYF. The CDR3, as DNA: TGTGCCAGCAGTCCCGTTGGTCCCTACGAGCAGTACTTC.

This clonotype came up many times. A read error may account for a junction end that differs from germline. The chain uses TRBV19 and TRBJ1-5; TRBD1 agrees at 9 bases. This CDR3 comprises 17 residues. Germline assignment: CDR1 LNHDA and CDR2 SQIVND (reference sequence). The chain's CDR3 is CASLDQWDRAYNEPQHF. The DNA of the CDR3 is TGTGCCAGCCTCGACCAATGGGACAGGGCATACAATGAGCCCCAGCATTTT.

There are many counts of this clonotype. This CDR3 reads CASRGLRDASGRNEQYF. Here the CDR3 DNA reads TGTGCCAGCAGGGGCCTCCGGGATGCTAGCGGGAGGAACGAGCAGTACTTC. The V call is TRBV13, the J call TRBJ2-7, with 11 positions matching TRBD2. Germline V lookup: CDR1 PRHDT, CDR2 FYEKMQ (reference sequence). The CDR3 sequence is 17 residues long. V lost 6 bases, J lost 5 bases, and 15 bases stayed unmatched.

The CDR3 sequence: CASRPVDSYEQYF. DNA for the CDR3: TGTGCCAGCAGACCCGTGGACAGCTACGAGCAGTACTTC. The chain combines TRBV28 with TRBJ2-7, with a possible D match to TRBD1 (6 bases). Looked up from germline, CDR1 is MDHEN and CDR2 is SYDVKM. V was shortened by 6 bases and J by 3 bases, with 12 bases between the two germline ends. The CDR3 totals 13 residues. Variable domain in full (rest from reference TRBV28 and TRBJ2-7): DVKVTQSSRYLVKRTGEKVFLECVQDMDHENMFWYRQDPGLGLRLIYFSYDVKMKEKGDIPEGYSVSREKKERFSLILESASTNQTSMYLCASRPVDSYEQYFGPGTRLTVT.

This clonotype has a count of ten or more. This rearrangement joins TRBV15 to TRBJ2-7; D gene uncertain. Trimming pared 3 bases from V and 4 bases from J, leaving 13 bases between. CDR1 and CDR2 (germline): LNHNV, YYDKDF (reference sequence). The CDR3 sequence is 14 residues long. CDR3 nucleotides: TGTGCCACCAGCAGGGACCGAACCCAATACGAGCAGTACTTC. Translated, it gives CATSRDRTQYEQYF.